This T cell receptor beta chain was recovered during a study of cytomegalovirus exposure and HLA in healthy donors. Study results and caveats: A later analysis associated about 18,000 TCR beta sequences with HLA alleles at a 0.05 false discovery rate.

Healthy bone marrow donors made up the donor group. Germline lookup yields CDR1 SGHRS and CDR2 YFSETQ. The CDR3 covers 16 residues. Trimming pared 2 bases from V and 1 base from J, leaving 12 bases between. Both 60 Vbeta primers and 13 Jbeta primers went into the PCR. Clones were sequenced by immunoSEQ multiplex PCR, and TCRdb holds only the in-frame ones, with some missing. The data contain some 170,000 clones, over 70% of them singletons. This clone was found a few times. No antigen is known for it. This TCR derives from a man aged 25 to 45 in good health and CMV-seronegative. The genes are TRBV5-1 and TRBJ2-2; D not resolved. Sequencing was carried out using PBMCs. This CDR3 reads CASSFPTTQNTGELFF. The CDR3 bases are TGCGCCAGCAGCTTTCCGACAACCCAGAACACCGGGGAGCTGTTTTTT.